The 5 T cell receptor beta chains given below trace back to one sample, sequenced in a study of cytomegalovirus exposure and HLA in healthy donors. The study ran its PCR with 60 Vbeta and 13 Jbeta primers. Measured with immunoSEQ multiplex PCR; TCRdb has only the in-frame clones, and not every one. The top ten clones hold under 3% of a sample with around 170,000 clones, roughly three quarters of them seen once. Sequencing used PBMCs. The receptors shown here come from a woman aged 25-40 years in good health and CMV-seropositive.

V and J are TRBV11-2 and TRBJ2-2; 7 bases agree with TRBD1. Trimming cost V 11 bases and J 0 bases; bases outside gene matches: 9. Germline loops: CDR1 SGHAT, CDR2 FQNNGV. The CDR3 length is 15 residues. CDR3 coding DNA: TGTGCCTCATCCCGGACAGGCTCGAACACCGGGGAGCTGTTTTTT. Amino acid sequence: CASSRTGSNTGELFF.

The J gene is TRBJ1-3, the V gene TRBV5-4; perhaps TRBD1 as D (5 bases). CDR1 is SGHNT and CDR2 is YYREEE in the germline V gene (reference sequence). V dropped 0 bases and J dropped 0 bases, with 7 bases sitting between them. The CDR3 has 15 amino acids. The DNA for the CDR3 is TGTGCCAGCAGCTTGGGCGGGACCTCTGGAAACACCATATATTTT. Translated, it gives CASSLGGTSGNTIYF.

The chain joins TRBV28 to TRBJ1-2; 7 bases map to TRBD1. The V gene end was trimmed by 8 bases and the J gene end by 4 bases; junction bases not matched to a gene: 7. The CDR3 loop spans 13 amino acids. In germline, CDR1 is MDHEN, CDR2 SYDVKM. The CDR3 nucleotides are TGTGCCAGCCTCCGGACAGGCTCCTATGGCTACACCTTC. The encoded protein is CASLRTGSYGYTF.

CDR3 nucleotides: TGTGCCAGTAGTGCCGCAGGGGGCCAGTACACCTTC. Its protein product is CASSAAGGQYTF. The J gene is TRBJ1-2, the V gene TRBV19, with TRBD1 matching over 8 bases. This CDR3 has 12 residues. Germline lookup yields CDR1 LNHDA and CDR2 SQIVND (reference sequence). With 5 bases clipped from V and 11 bases from J, the junction kept 7 bases outside the gene matches.

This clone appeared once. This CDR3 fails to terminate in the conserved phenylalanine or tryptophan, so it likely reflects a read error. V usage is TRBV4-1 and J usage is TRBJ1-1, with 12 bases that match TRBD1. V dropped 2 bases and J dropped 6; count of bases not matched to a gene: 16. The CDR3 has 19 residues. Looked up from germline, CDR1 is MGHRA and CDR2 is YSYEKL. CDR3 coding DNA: TGCGCCAGCAGCCAACCCTACCCCCGGGACAGGGGGCGCGCCGCTGAAGCTTTCTCT. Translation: CASSQPYPRDRGRAAEAFS.